The clone carrying this TCR beta chain was detected only once. This entry belongs to a study of OX40 agonist ivuxolimab in advanced cancers. Method: immunoSEQ multiplex PCR; TCRdb's copy keeps in-frame clones and lacks some. The repertoire includes around 56,000 clones, nearly 90% of them detected once, and more than 9.5% sits in the top ten. The CDR3 sequence is 12 residues long. Germline-derived CDR1 and CDR2 are LNHDA and SQIVND (reference sequence). V lost 5 bases, J lost 5 bases, and 9 bases lay in between. Sequencing was performed on CD4+ or CD8+ T cells sorted from blood, taken in a trial of the OX40 agonist ivuxolimab. This receptor was obtained from an adult with an advanced solid tumor such as melanoma, head and neck, liver or kidney cancer. V usage is TRBV19 and J usage is TRBJ1-1; no clear D gene. CDR3 DNA sequence: TGTGCCAGTAGTTCAGGTATTACTGAAGCTTTCTTT. It translates to CASSSGITEAFF.